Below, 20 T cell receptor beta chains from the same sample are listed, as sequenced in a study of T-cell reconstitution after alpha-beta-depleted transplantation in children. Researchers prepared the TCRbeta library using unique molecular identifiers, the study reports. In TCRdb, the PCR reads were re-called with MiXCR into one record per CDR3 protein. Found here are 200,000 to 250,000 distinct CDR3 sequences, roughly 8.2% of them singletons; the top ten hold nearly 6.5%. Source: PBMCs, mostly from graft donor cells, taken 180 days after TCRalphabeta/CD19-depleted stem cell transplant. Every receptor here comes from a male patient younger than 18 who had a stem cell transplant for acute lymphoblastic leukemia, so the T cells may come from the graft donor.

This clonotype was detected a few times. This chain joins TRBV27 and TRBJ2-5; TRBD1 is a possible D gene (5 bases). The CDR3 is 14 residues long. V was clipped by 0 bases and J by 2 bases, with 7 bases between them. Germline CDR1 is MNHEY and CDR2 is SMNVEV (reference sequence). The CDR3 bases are TGTGCCAGCAGTTTATCGCGGACACAAGAGACCCAGTACTTC. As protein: CASSLSRTQETQYF.

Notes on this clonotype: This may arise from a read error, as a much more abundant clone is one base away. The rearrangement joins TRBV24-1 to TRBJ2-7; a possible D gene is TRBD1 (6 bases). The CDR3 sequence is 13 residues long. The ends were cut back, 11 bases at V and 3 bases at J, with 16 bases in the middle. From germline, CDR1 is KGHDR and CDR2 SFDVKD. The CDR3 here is CAISRGSGYEQYF. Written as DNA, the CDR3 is TGTGCCATTTCCAGGGGCTCCGGCTACGAGCAGTACTTC.

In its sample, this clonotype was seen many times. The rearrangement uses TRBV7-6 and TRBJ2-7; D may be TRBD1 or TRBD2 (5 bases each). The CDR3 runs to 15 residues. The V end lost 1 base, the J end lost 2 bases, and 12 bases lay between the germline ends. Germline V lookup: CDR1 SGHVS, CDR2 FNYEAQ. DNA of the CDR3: TGTGCCAGCAGCTTAGGAGCAGGGACCACCTACGAGCAGTACTTC. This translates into CASSLGAGTTYEQYF. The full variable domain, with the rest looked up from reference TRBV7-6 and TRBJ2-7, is GAGVSQSPRYKVTKRGQDVALRCDPISGHVSLYWYRQALGQGPEFLTYFNYEAQQDKSGLPNDRFSAERPEGSISTLTIQRTEQRDSAMYRCASSLGAGTTYEQYFGPGTRLTVT.

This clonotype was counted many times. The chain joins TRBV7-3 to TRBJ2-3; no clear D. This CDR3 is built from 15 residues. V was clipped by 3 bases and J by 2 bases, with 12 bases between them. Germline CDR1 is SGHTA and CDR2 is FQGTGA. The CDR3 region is CASSFRVADTDTQYF. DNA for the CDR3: TGTGCCAGCAGCTTTCGAGTGGCCGACACAGATACGCAGTATTTT.

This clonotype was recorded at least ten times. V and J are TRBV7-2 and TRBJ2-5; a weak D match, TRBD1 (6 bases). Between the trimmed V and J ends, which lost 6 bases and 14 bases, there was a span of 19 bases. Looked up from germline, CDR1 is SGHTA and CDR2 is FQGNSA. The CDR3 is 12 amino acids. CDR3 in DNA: TGTGCCAGCAGGCTAATGGACAGCCAGCTATACTTC. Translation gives CASRLMDSQLYF.

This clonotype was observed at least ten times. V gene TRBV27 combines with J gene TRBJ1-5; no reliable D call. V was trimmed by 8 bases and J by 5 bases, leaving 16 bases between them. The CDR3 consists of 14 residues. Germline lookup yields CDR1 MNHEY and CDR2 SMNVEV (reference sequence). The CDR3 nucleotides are TGTGCCAGCCGAATGGCAGGTCTCGATCAGCCCCAGCATTTT. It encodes CASRMAGLDQPQHF.

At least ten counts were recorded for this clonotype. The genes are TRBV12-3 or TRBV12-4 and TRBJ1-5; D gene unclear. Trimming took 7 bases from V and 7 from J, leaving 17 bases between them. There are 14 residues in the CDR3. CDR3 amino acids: CASTIGPVGQPQHF. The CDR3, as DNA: TGTGCCAGCACCATAGGTCCAGTCGGACAGCCCCAGCATTTT.

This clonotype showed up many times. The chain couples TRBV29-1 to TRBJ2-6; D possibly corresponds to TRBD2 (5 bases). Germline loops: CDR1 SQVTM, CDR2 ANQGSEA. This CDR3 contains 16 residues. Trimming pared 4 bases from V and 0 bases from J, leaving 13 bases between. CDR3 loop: CSVARVSSSGANVLTF. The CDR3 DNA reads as TGCAGCGTTGCGCGGGTTTCCTCCTCTGGGGCCAACGTCCTGACTTTC.

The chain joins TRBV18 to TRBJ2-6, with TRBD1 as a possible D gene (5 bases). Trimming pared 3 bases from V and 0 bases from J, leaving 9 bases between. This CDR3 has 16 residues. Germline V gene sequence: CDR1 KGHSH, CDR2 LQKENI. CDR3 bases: TGTGCCAGCTCACCGTCAGGGTACTCTGGGGCCAACGTCCTGACTTTC. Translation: CASSPSGYSGANVLTF.

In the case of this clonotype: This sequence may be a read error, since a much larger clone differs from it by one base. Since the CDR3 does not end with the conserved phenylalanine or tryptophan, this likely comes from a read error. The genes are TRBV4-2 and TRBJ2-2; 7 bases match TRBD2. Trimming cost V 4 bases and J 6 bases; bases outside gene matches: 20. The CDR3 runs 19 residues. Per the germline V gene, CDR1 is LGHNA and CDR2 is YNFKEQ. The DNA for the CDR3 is TGTGCCAGCAGCCCCTCTTCGGGGGAGGGCCGACGGGGATCCGGGGAGCTGTTTTAT. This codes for CASSPSSGEGRRGSGELFY.

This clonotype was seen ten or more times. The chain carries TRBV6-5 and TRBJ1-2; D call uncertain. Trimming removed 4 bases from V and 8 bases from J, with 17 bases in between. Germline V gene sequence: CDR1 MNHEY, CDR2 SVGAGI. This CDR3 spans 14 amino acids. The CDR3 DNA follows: TGTGCCAGCAGTTTCCTTGGGAGGTCCCCAGGCTACACCTTC. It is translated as CASSFLGRSPGYTF.

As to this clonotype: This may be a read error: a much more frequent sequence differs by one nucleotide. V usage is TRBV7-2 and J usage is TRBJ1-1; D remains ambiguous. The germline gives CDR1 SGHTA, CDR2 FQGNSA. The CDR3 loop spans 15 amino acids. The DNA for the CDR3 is TGTGCCAGCAGCTTAACACACAGCATGAACCCTGAAGCTTTCTTT. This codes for CASSLTHSMNPEAFF.

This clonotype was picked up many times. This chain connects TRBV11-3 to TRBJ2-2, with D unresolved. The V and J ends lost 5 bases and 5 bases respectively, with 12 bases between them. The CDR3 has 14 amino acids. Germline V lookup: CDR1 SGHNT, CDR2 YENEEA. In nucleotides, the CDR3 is TGTGCCAGCAGCCCCCCCTCTAGGACCGGGGAGCTGTTTTTT. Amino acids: CASSPPSRTGELFF.

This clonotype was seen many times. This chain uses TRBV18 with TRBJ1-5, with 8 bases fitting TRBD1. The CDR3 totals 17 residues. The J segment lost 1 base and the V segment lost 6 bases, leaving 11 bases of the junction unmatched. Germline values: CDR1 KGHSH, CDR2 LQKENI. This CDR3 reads CASSPDRGMFSNQPQHF. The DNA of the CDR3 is TGTGCCAGCTCTCCAGACAGGGGTATGTTCAGCAATCAGCCCCAGCATTTT.

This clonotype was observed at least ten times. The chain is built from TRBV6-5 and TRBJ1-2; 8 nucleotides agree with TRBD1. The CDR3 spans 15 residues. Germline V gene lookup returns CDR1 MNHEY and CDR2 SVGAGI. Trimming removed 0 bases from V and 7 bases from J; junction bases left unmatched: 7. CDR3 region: CASSYSLGTGGGYTF. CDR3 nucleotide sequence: TGTGCCAGCAGTTACTCGCTGGGGACAGGCGGTGGCTACACCTTC.

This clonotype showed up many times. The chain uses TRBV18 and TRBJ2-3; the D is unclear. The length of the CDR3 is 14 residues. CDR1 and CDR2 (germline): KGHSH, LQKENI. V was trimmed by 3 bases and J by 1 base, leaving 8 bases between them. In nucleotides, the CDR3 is TGTGCCAGCTCACCTCCGACCGGCACAGATACGCAGTATTTT. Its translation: CASSPPTGTDTQYF.

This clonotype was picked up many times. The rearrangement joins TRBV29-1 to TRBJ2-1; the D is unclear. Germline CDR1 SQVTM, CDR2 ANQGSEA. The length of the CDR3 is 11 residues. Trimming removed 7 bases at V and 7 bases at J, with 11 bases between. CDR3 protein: CSAGVYNEQFF. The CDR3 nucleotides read TGCAGCGCTGGGGTATATAATGAGCAGTTCTTC.

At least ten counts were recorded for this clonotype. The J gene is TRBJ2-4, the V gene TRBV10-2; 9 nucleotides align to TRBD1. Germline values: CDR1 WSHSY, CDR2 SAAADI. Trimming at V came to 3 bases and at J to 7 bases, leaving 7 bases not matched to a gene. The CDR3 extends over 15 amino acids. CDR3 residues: CASSDPGQGNNIQYF. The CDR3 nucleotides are TGCGCCAGCAGTGACCCGGGACAGGGTAACAACATTCAGTACTTC.

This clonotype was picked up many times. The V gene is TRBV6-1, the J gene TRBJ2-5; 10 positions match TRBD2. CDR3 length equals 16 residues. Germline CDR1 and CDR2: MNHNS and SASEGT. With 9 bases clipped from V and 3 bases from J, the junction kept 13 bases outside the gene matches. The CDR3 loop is CASILSGGPMKETQYF. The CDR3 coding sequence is TGTGCCAGTATCCTTAGCGGGGGGCCAATGAAAGAGACCCAGTACTTC.

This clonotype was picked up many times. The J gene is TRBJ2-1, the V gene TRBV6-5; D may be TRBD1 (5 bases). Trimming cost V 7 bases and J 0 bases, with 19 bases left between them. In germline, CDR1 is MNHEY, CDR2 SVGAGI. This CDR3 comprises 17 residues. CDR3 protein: CASTLRVGQASYNEQFF. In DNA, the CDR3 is TGTGCCAGCACCCTTCGGGTGGGGCAAGCCTCCTACAATGAGCAGTTCTTC.